The 27 T cell receptor beta chains presented below share a single source sample, sequenced in a study of blood T cell repertoires in COVID-19. Using immunoSEQ multiplex PCR, the repertoire was profiled, and TCRdb retains in-frame clones only, with some absent. This sample has 310,000 or so clones, with 86% found just once. Sequenced material: peripheral blood. The receptors were gathered from a woman under 40 who had recovered from COVID-19.

This chain connects TRBV25-1 to TRBJ1-4, with unresolved D. Germline V CDR1 and CDR2: MGHDK, SYGVNS. The ends were cut back, 2 bases at V and 6 bases at J, with 10 bases in the middle. This CDR3 spans 14 amino acids. The CDR3 bases are TGTGCCAGCAGTGAAGGGCCGGGGTATGAAAAACTGTTTTTT. This sequence encodes CASSEGPGYEKLFF. The full variable domain, in which reference TRBV25-1 and TRBJ1-4 provide the parts outside the CDR3, is EADIYQTPRYLVIGTGKKITLECSQTMGHDKMYWYQQDPGMELHLIHYSYGVNSTEKGDLSSESTVSRIRTEHFPLTLESARPSHTSQYLCASSEGPGYEKLFFGSGTQLSVL.

The chain carries TRBV27 and TRBJ1-5; 9 bases align to TRBD1. This CDR3 comprises 14 residues. Trimming removed 6 bases from V and 10 bases from J; junction bases left unmatched: 10. CDR1 is MNHEY and CDR2 is SMNVEV in the germline V gene (reference sequence). CDR3 nucleotide sequence: TGTGCCAGCAGGAACACAGGGGGCTTCGGTCCCCAGCATTTT. The encoded protein is CASRNTGGFGPQHF.

The CDR3 here is CASSLAQGGLTGELFF. Written as DNA, the CDR3 is TGCGCCAGCAGCTTGGCCCAGGGGGGCCTCACCGGGGAGCTGTTTTTT. The V gene is TRBV5-1, the J gene TRBJ2-2, with D perhaps TRBD1 (7 bases). CDR3 length: 16 residues. Germline loops: CDR1 SGHRS, CDR2 YFSETQ. V lost 0 bases and J lost 4, with 13 bases in between.

The rearrangement joins TRBV11-3 to TRBJ2-1; 7 bases map to TRBD1. V lost 5 bases and J lost 0; bases outside the gene matches: 10. Germline CDR1 reads SGHNT; CDR2 reads YENEEA. The CDR3 is made up of 17 amino acids. The DNA of the CDR3 is TGTGCCAGCAGCCCAACAAACCGGGACAGCTCCTACAATGAGCAGTTCTTC. This sequence encodes CASSPTNRDSSYNEQFF.

The chain carries TRBV7-8 and TRBJ1-1; the D is unclear. Trimming stripped 3 bases from V and 1 base from J, with 6 bases between. Looked up from germline, CDR1 is SGHVS and CDR2 is FQNEAQ. The CDR3 extends over 13 amino acids. The CDR3 nucleotides read TGTGCCAGCAGCTTGCCGGGGAACACTGAAGCTTTCTTT. Encoded protein: CASSLPGNTEAFF.

The CDR3 sequence: CASSQQTGDDTQYF. Here the CDR3 DNA reads TGTGCCAGCAGCCAACAGACAGGGGACGATACGCAGTATTTT. The J gene is TRBJ2-3, the V gene TRBV9; 8 nucleotides agree with TRBD1. The CDR3 covers 14 residues. Losses at the gene ends were 4 bases for V and 6 bases for J; bases not matched to a gene: 7. Looked up from germline, CDR1 is SGDLS and CDR2 is YYNGEE.

This clone has just a few counts. V usage is TRBV6-4 and J usage is TRBJ2-3; D possibly corresponds to TRBD1 (5 bases). This CDR3 is 14 amino acids long. Trimming stripped 7 bases from V and 6 bases from J, with 17 bases between. CDR1 is MRHNA and CDR2 is SNTAGT in the germline V gene. The CDR3, as DNA: TGTGCCAGCAAAGACAGCGCGGTCCGGGATACGCAGTATTTT. This sequence encodes CASKDSAVRDTQYF.

This chain joins TRBV25-1 and TRBJ1-1, with D hard to call. Trimming took 1 base from V and 4 from J, leaving 13 bases between them. Per germline, CDR1 MGHDK and CDR2 SYGVNS. The CDR3 contains 15 residues. In DNA, the CDR3 is TGTGCCAGCAGTGAATCTGGGCTAATGGGCACTGAAGCTTTCTTT. It is translated as CASSESGLMGTEAFF.

The V call is TRBV11-2, the J call TRBJ1-2; TRBD1 aligns across 8 bases. V lost 4 bases and J lost 8; bases outside the gene matches: 9. CDR1 and CDR2 from the germline V gene are SGHAT and FQNNGV. This CDR3 has 14 amino acids. The CDR3 DNA reads as TGTGCCAGCAGCTACGACAGGGGTGCCTCGGGCTACACCTTC. Residues: CASSYDRGASGYTF.

This clone was detected once. The rearrangement links TRBV3-1 (or the pseudogene TRBV3-2) to TRBJ2-5, with TRBD2 matching 9 bases. V lost 4 bases, J lost 1 base, and 4 bases stayed unmatched. Germline CDR1 reads LGHDT; CDR2 reads YNNKEL (reference sequence). There are 15 residues in the CDR3. CDR3 DNA: TGTGCCAGCAGCCTGGCTAGCGGGGTCCAAGAGACCCAGTACTTC. This codes for CASSLASGVQETQYF.

The chain combines TRBV29-1 with TRBJ1-1; weak D call: TRBD1 (5 bases). V lost 6 bases and J 4 bases, leaving 12 bases between the germline ends. CDR3 length: 12 amino acids. Germline assignment: CDR1 SQVTM and CDR2 ANQGSEA. The CDR3 region has the DNA TGCAGCGTATCAGGGTTATTCACTGAAGCTTTCTTT. Translating gives CSVSGLFTEAFF.

This sequence joins TRBV28 and TRBJ2-1, with 7 bases lining up with TRBD1. Losses at the gene ends were 5 bases for V and 7 bases for J; bases not matched to a gene: 8. Germline V gene lookup returns CDR1 MDHEN and CDR2 SYDVKM. The CDR3 runs to 14 residues. The CDR3 DNA follows: TGTGCCAGCAGTCCGGTAGGGACAGATAATGAGCAGTTCTTC. This sequence encodes CASSPVGTDNEQFF.

V is TRBV28 and J is TRBJ1-5; 9 bases are shared with TRBD1. V lost 5 bases to trimming and J lost 7 bases; unmatched junction nucleotides: 12. The CDR3 extends over 16 amino acids. Per the germline V gene, CDR1 is MDHEN and CDR2 is SYDVKM. CDR3 in DNA: TGTGCCAGCAGTCGCAGCCCACAGGGGGCTCTACAGCCCCAGCATTTT. Its translation: CASSRSPQGALQPQHF.

This chain joins TRBV5-6 and TRBJ2-1, with TRBD1 matching over 9 bases. The V and J ends lost 3 bases and 5 bases, in that order; junction bases with no gene match: 15. From germline, CDR1 is SGHDT and CDR2 YYEEEE. CDR3 size: 18 residues. As DNA, the CDR3 is TGTGCCAGCAGCTCATTCGTTTTTGGACAGGGGATTAACAATGAGCAGTTCTTC. Encoded protein: CASSSFVFGQGINNEQFF.

The chain carries TRBV10-3 and TRBJ1-2; D is perhaps TRBD1 (6 bases). This CDR3 has 13 residues. Germline assignment: CDR1 ENHRY and CDR2 SYGVKD. V dropped 10 bases and J dropped 2 bases, with 14 bases sitting between them. The CDR3 spells CATSQGINYGYTF. The CDR3 DNA is TGTGCCACTTCCCAGGGGATCAACTATGGCTACACCTTC.

The chain couples TRBV18 to TRBJ1-1, with D unclear. CDR1 KGHSH and CDR2 LQKENI come from the germline V gene. V gave up 0 bases and J gave up 3 bases, with 17 bases separating them. This CDR3 is 17 amino acids long. The CDR3 reads CASSPPWAPGGYTEAFF. CDR3 nucleotide sequence: TGTGCCAGCTCACCACCGTGGGCCCCGGGAGGTTACACTGAAGCTTTCTTT.

The chain carries TRBV27 and TRBJ1-4; possibly TRBD1 for D (5 bases). The germline V gene has CDR1 MNHEY and CDR2 SMNVEV (reference sequence). CDR3 length equals 15 residues. Trimming took 5 bases from V and 6 from J, leaving 16 bases between them. The DNA for the CDR3 is TGTGCCAGCAGTGGGGGAGGACGCAGCGATGAAAAACTGTTTTTT. It specifies CASSGGGRSDEKLFF.

The chain recombines TRBV4-1 with TRBJ1-3; D possibly corresponds to TRBD1 (6 bases). Germline lookup yields CDR1 MGHRA and CDR2 YSYEKL. CDR3 length equals 19 residues. Trimming cost V 1 base and J 0 bases, with 19 bases left between them. In DNA, the CDR3 is TGCGCCAGCAGCCAAGTTACAGGGACCCTCCTGGGCTCTGGAAACACCATATATTTT. Its protein is CASSQVTGTLLGSGNTIYF.

The chain joins TRBV5-6 to TRBJ2-3, with 9 bases identical to TRBD1. CDR3 length: 16 amino acids. After removal of 4 bases from V and 4 bases from J, the junction contained 10 bases not matched to a gene. Germline V gene data show CDR1 as SGHDT and CDR2 as YYEEEE. CDR3 sequence (DNA): TGTGCCAGCAGCAACATGGGACAGGGTAGGGCAGATACGCAGTATTTT. Amino acid sequence: CASSNMGQGRADTQYF.

The chain couples TRBV12-5 to TRBJ1-2, with 7 positions matching TRBD1. The CDR3 covers 14 residues. Germline-derived CDR1 and CDR2 are LGHNT and FRNRAP. V was clipped by 5 bases and J by 8 bases; unmatched bases: 11. CDR3 nucleotide sequence: TGTGCTAGTGGTAGGACAGGACGGCATTGGGGCTACACCTTC. It specifies CASGRTGRHWGYTF.

Only one count was recorded for this clone. The V and J genes are TRBV12-3 or TRBV12-4 and TRBJ2-5, with TRBD1 matching over 8 bases. With 6 bases clipped from V and 4 bases from J, the junction kept 4 bases outside the gene matches. CDR3 length: 13 amino acids. The CDR3 region has the DNA TGTGCCAGCAGGCCAACAGGGGGAGAGACCCAGTACTTC. The encoded protein is CASRPTGGETQYF.

This chain uses TRBV5-1 with TRBJ1-4; D gene unclear. CDR3 length: 14 amino acids. The germline V gene encodes CDR1 SGHRS and CDR2 YFSETQ. With 5 bases removed from V and 5 bases from J, the gap between germline ends came to 13 bases. The DNA of the CDR3 is TGCGCCAGCAGGGACGGAGGCTACAATGAAAAACTGTTTTTT. This encodes CASRDGGYNEKLFF.

As for this clone: Additional DNA sequences in this sample encode the identical CDR3. The chain employs TRBV6-5 and TRBJ1-1; D perhaps matches TRBD1 (6 bases). The V end lost 2 bases, the J end lost 1 base, and 8 bases lay between the germline ends. CDR1 and CDR2 (germline): MNHEY, SVGAGI. The CDR3 loop spans 14 amino acids. CDR3 bases: TGTGCCAGCAGTTACGGGGGCGGGAACACTGAAGCTTTCTTT. Residues: CASSYGGGNTEAFF.

The chain links TRBV6-5 to TRBJ2-5; D is unclear. V gave up 8 bases and J gave up 5 bases, with 18 bases separating them. Germline CDR1 is MNHEY and CDR2 is SVGAGI. This CDR3 comprises 14 residues. The CDR3 sequence: CASWANQNWETQYF. Here the CDR3 DNA reads TGTGCCAGCTGGGCAAACCAAAATTGGGAGACCCAGTACTTC.

Only one count was recorded for this clone. The rearrangement uses TRBV14 and TRBJ2-1, with 11 bases lining up with TRBD2. Germline trimming cut 5 bases from V and 3 bases from J; bases unmatched to any gene: 3. CDR3 length equals 15 residues. Germline CDR1 SGHDN, CDR2 FVKESK. The CDR3 nucleotides are TGTGCCAGCAGCGTTACTAGCGGGAGCTACAATGAGCAGTTCTTC. This sequence encodes CASSVTSGSYNEQFF.

The V call is TRBV3-1 (or the pseudogene TRBV3-2), the J call TRBJ2-7; a weak D match, TRBD1 (5 bases). The V gene's germline CDR1 is LGHDT and CDR2 YNNKEL (reference sequence). This CDR3 comprises 15 residues. Trimming removed 6 bases from V and 3 bases from J, with 18 bases in between. CDR3 residues: CASRESQGIHYEQYF. The DNA of the CDR3 is TGTGCCAGCAGGGAATCGCAGGGCATTCACTACGAGCAGTACTTC.

The rearrangement links TRBV29-1 to TRBJ2-3, with 12 bases aligning to TRBD1. Per germline, CDR1 SQVTM and CDR2 ANQGSEA. The CDR3 length is 15 residues. The V segment lost 1 base and the J segment 6 bases; nucleotides outside the gene matches: 5. The CDR3 DNA is TGCAGCGTTGAAGGGGGACAGGGGGCGTTCGATACGCAGTATTTT. Protein product: CSVEGGQGAFDTQYF.